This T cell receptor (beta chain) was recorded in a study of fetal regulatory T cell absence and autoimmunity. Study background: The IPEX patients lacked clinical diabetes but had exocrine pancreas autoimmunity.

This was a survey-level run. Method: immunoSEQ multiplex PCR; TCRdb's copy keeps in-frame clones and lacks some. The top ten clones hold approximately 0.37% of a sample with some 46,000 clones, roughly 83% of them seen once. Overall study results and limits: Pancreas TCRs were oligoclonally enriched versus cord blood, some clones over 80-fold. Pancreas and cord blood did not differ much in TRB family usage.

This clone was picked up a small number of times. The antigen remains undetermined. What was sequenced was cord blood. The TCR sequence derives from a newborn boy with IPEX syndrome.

Here the CDR3 reads CASSLSREGSEQYF. The CDR3 region has the DNA TGTGCCAGCAGTTTATCCAGGGAGGGTAGCGAGCAGTACTTC. The chain carries TRBV27 and TRBJ2-7; 7 bases align to TRBD2. The germline gives CDR1 MNHEY, CDR2 SMNVEV (reference sequence). V was clipped by 0 bases and J by 6 bases; unmatched bases: 5. This CDR3 has 14 residues.